The source of this TCR beta chain is a study of PD-L1 blockade in urothelial cancer. On the study more broadly: The authors examined blood 3 weeks (second dose) and 6 weeks after treatment start. T cells were recovered from blood samples at a median of roughly 150,000.

Time point noted: pretreatment peripheral blood. Sampling of each patient yielded between 1 and 8 specimens, collected pretreatment and on-treatment. About this clone itself: Antigen: not known.

The CDR3 consists of 15 residues. CDR1 is SGHTA and CDR2 is FQGNSA in the germline V gene. After removal of 2 bases from V and 2 bases from J, the junction contained 3 bases not matched to a gene. Study observations and caveats: Prediction of better survival came from below-median pretreatment blood TCR clonality.

TCRdb keeps only in-frame clones here, not all; method: immunoSEQ multiplex PCR. Of about 52,000 clones in the sample, roughly 80% are singletons; the top ten hold roughly 3.9%. This receptor was identified in a man between 65 and 85 years old with urothelial cancer. This chain links TRBV7-2 with TRBJ2-3; 8 bases are a match to TRBD2. Sequenced material: PBMCs, taken around atezolizumab (anti-PD-L1) treatment. The CDR3 region has the DNA TGTGCCAGCAGCTTAAGCGGGGGCAACACAGATACGCAGTATTTT. Translation gives CASSLSGGNTDTQYF.